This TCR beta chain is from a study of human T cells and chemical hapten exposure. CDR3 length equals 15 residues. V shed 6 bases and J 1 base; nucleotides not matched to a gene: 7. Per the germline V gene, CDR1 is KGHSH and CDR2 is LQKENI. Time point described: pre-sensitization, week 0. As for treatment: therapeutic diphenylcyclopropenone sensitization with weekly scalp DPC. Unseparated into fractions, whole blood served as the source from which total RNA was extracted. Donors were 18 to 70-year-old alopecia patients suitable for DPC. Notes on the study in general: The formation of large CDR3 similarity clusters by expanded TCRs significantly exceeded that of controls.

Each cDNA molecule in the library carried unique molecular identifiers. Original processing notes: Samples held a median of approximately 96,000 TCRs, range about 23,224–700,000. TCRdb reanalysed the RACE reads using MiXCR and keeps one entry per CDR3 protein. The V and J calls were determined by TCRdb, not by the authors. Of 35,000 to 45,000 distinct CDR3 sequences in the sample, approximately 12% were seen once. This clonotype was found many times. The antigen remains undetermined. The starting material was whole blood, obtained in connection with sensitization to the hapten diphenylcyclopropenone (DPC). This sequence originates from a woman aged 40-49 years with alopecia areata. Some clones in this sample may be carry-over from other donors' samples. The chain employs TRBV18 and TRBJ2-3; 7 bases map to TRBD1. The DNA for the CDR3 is TGTGCCAGCTCCTCCCGACAGGGCGGCACAGATACGCAGTATTTT. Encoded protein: CASSSRQGGTDTQYF. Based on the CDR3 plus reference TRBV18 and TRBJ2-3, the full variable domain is NAGVMQNPRHLVRRRGQEARLRCSPMKGHSHVYWYRQLPEEGLKFMVYLQKENIIDESGMPKERFSAEFPKEGPSILRIQQVVRGDSAAYFCASSSRQGGTDTQYFGPGTRLTVL.